This T cell receptor beta chain stems from a study of blood T cell repertoires in COVID-19. In the study overall: Acute and convalescent COVID-19 specimens originated in the United States, Italy and Spain.

Patients from Seattle were sampled longitudinally, starting during active infection. Deletions cut 5 bases from V and 3 bases from J, with 8 bases between. Germline V CDR1 and CDR2: SEHNR, FQNEAQ (reference sequence). The CDR3 extends over 13 amino acids. Assay used: immunoSEQ multiplex PCR; TCRdb lists only in-frame clones, some missing. The sample carries just under 350,000 clones, more than 70% recorded once. The chain combines TRBV7-9 with TRBJ1-5, with a possible D match to TRBD1 (6 bases). Sequenced input: peripheral blood. The clonotype originates from a woman aged 70-85 years with COVID-19, enrolled during active disease. In nucleotides, the CDR3 is TGTGCCAGCAGCCCGGGACACAATCAGCCCCAGCATTTT. Its translation is CASSPGHNQPQHF.